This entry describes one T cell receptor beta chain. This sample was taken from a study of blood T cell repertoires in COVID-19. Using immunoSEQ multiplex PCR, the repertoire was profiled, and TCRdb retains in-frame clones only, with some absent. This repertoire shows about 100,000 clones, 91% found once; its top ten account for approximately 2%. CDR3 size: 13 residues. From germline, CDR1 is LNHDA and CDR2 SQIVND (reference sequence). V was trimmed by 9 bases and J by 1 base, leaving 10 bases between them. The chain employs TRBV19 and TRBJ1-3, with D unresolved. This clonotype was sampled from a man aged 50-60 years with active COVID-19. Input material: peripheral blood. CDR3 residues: CASSSASGNTIYF. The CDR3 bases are TGTGCCAGCTCGAGCGCGTCTGGAAACACCATATATTTT.